The clone carrying this T cell receptor (beta chain) has at least ten counts. The antigen remains undetermined. The DNA ends 3 residues before the CDR3 does, and the rest of the CDR3 is filled in from the germline J gene. The sample originates from a study of T cell clonality in common variable immunodeficiency. Study-wide findings and caveats: Fewer deletions and N-nucleotide insertions were reportedly seen in common variable immunodeficiency TCR beta sequences. CVID subjects had higher TCRbeta clonality than healthy controls, most marked in about a third.

CDR1 and CDR2 (germline): SNHLY, FYNNEI. The V end was cut by 2 bases, the J end by 7 bases, with 14 bases between. The CDR3 is 14 amino acids. Some clones are missing from TCRdb's copy, which holds only in-frame ones; the method was immunoSEQ multiplex PCR. Found here are approximately 20,000 clones, no singletons; the ten largest cover around a quarter. The source material was peripheral blood mononuclear cells. The chain recombines TRBV2 with TRBJ1-2; D perhaps matches TRBD1 (6 bases). The TCR originated in a human donor with common variable immunodeficiency. The DNA read from the CDR3 is TGTGCCAGCAGTGAATTAGGCAGGGGTGGTGGC. Translation gives CASSELGRGGG. The whole CDR3 sequence is CASSELGRGGGYTF.